This TCR beta chain was sequenced during a study of identical twins. This clonotype was detected many times. The target antigen is unknown. This CDR3 is built from 13 residues. The ends were cut back, 8 bases at V and 7 bases at J, with 15 bases in the middle. Germline V CDR1 and CDR2: MNHEY, SVGEGT. Everyone who donated was a healthy Caucasian. Whole-study results and caveats: Part of the zero-insertion signal could reflect confounding by invariant MAIT and iNKT cells.

Unique molecular identifiers were present on cDNA, and template switching added a universal primer site. TCRdb re-called the 5' RACE reads through MiXCR, storing one row per CDR3 protein. Here the sample spans about 240,000 distinct CDR3 sequences, 8% to 11% being singletons. The chain has TRBV6-2 or TRBV6-3 and TRBJ2-1; D may be TRBD2 (5 bases). The receptor's source is a man over 45 in good health. Specimen: memory T cells sorted from blood. CDR3 DNA: TGTGCCAGCTCGGACTGGCCGGGTAATGAGCAGTTCTTC. It yields the protein CASSDWPGNEQFF.